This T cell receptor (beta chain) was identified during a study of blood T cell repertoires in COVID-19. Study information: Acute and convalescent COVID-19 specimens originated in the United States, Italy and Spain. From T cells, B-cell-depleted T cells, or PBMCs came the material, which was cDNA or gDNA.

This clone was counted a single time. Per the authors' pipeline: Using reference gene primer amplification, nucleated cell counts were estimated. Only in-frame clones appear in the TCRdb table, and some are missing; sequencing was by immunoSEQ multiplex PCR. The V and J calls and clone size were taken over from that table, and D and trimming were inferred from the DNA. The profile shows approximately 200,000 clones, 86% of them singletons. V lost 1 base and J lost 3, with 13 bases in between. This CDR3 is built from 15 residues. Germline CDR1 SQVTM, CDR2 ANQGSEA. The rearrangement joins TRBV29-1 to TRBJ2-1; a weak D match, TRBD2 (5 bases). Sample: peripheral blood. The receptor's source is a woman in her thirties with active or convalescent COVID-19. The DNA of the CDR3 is TGCAGCGTTGAAGGGCCTAGCCTTATCTACAATGAGCAGTTCTTC. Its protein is CSVEGPSLIYNEQFF.